Shown below are 12 T cell receptor beta chains from a single sample sequenced in a study of breast tumors, draining lymph nodes, adjacent tissues listed by TCRdb under 2016. The lymph node samples were taken from the axillary draining lymph nodes of breast cancer patients. Library method: multiplex PCR. The reads were generated on an Illumina HiSeq 2000. In TCRdb, the public reads were trimmed at Q25 with fastp and aligned with MiXCR, with productive beta chains retained. When rows share a CDR3 protein, they turn into one entry using the most common DNA and genes. This sample lists about 200,000 distinct CDR3 sequences; under 40% were detected once. The ten largest clones take up approximately 3.7% of the sample. Sequencing used axillary lymph node tissue. These receptors were taken from a female donor with breast cancer. Some clones in this sample may be carry-over from other donors' samples.

This clonotype was detected once. V and J are TRBV9 and TRBJ2-7; TRBD2 matches 11 bases. CDR1 is SGDLS and CDR2 is YYNGEE in the germline V gene. With V trimmed by 0 bases and J by 4 bases, 6 bases remained unmatched. There are 16 residues in the CDR3. The CDR3 nucleotides are TGTGCCAGCAGCGTAGAGGGACTAGCGGAGCATTACGAGCAGTACTTC. Protein sequence: CASSVEGLAEHYEQYF.

This clonotype was counted ten times or more. This chain uses TRBV20-1 with TRBJ1-2; D is unclear. The CDR3 runs 12 residues. The V end lost 4 bases, the J end lost 4 bases, and 10 bases lay between the germline ends. CDR1 is DFQATT and CDR2 is SNEGSKA in the germline V gene (reference sequence). The CDR3, as DNA: TGCAGTGCTATGGGCAGTCGCTATGGCTACACCTTC. Its translation: CSAMGSRYGYTF.

The V call is TRBV19, the J call TRBJ1-5, with TRBD1 as a possible D gene (6 bases). There are 15 residues in the CDR3. Per the germline V gene, CDR1 is LNHDA and CDR2 is SQIVND (reference sequence). Trimming left V 11 bases short and J 2 bases short, with 19 bases between. The CDR3 loop reads CAGGEGGRGNQPQHF. The CDR3 bases are TGTGCCGGGGGGGAGGGGGGACGTGGCAATCAGCCCCAGCATTTT.

The sample holds many counts of this clonotype. V is TRBV20-1 and J is TRBJ2-3, with 8 nucleotides matching TRBD1. Germline V lookup: CDR1 DFQATT, CDR2 SNEGSKA (reference sequence). Unmatched junction bases numbered 6, after V lost 6 bases and J lost 4 bases. The CDR3 has 13 amino acids. The CDR3 DNA follows: TGCAGTGCCGACAGGGGCCGTCCAGATACGCAGTATTTT. This sequence encodes CSADRGRPDTQYF.

This clonotype was detected ten times or more. V and J are TRBV7-9 and TRBJ2-7; D may be TRBD1 (5 bases). Germline loops: CDR1 SEHNR, CDR2 FQNEAQ (reference sequence). The CDR3 length is 15 residues. The V gene lost 6 bases and the J gene lost 2 bases, with 17 bases spanning the gap. In DNA, the CDR3 is TGTGCCAGCAGTTACCCGCTGGGGCATCCCTACGAGCAGTACTTC. It codes for CASSYPLGHPYEQYF.

As regards this clonotype: A much larger clone is a single base away; this may be a read error. The gene calls are TRBV10-3 and TRBJ1-2; maybe TRBD1 (5 bases). Germline CDR1 ENHRY, CDR2 SYGVKD. The CDR3 spans 13 residues. Between the trimmed V and J ends, which lost 3 bases and 5 bases, there was a span of 10 bases. The CDR3 sequence is CAISDRVGYGYTF. The CDR3, as DNA: TGTGCCATCAGTGACAGGGTGGGATATGGCTACACCTTC.

With regard to this clonotype: Just one base apart from a much larger clone, this may be a read error. Since no conserved phenylalanine or tryptophan closes the CDR3, a read error is the likely cause. The chain uses TRBV7-6 and TRBJ2-1; 7 bases agree with TRBD2. V lost 1 base to trimming and J lost 10 bases; unmatched junction nucleotides: 7. Germline V lookup: CDR1 SGHVS, CDR2 FNYEAQ. The CDR3 consists of 14 residues. The CDR3 coding sequence is TGTGCCAGCAGCTTAGGACGGACTAGTCGGGAGCAGTTCCTC. Protein: CASSLGRTSREQFL.

As to this clonotype: One end of the junction varies from germline; a read error may be responsible. The chain combines TRBV6-5 with TRBJ2-3; 9 nucleotides line up with TRBD1. From germline, CDR1 is MNHEY and CDR2 SVGAGI. The CDR3 consists of 15 residues. CDR3 protein: CASSHSRQGADTQYF. CDR3 nucleotide sequence: TGTGCCAGCAGTCACTCTAGACAGGGGGCAGATACGCAGTATTTT.

The chain employs TRBV6-1 and TRBJ2-6; the D is unclear. Germline CDR1 is MNHNS and CDR2 is SASEGT. The CDR3 spans 14 residues. Trimming cost V 1 base and J 4 bases, with 5 bases left between them. CDR3 DNA: TGTGCCAGCAGTGAAGGGGCAGGGGCCAACGTCCTGACTTTC. Its translation is CASSEGAGANVLTF.

The table lists this clonotype with a few counts. The gene calls are TRBV19 and TRBJ1-1; tentatively, D is TRBD1 (6 bases). Per the germline V gene, CDR1 is LNHDA and CDR2 is SQIVND (reference sequence). Trimming pared 5 bases from V and 7 bases from J, leaving 14 bases between. The CDR3 is made up of 13 amino acids. The CDR3 sequence: CASSSGGGIEAFF. CDR3 coding DNA: TGTGCCAGTAGTTCTGGAGGGGGAATTGAAGCTTTCTTT.

The gene calls are TRBV10-3 and TRBJ1-5; 7 positions agree with TRBD1. The trim removed 7 bases at V and 7 bases at J, leaving 13 bases unmatched. This CDR3 has 15 residues. CDR1 is ENHRY and CDR2 is SYGVKD in the germline V gene. CDR3 residues: CAIMGDRSYEQPQHF. The CDR3 DNA reads TGTGCCATCATGGGGGACAGATCCTACGAGCAGCCCCAGCATTTT.

This chain joins TRBV6-6 and TRBJ1-4, with D possibly matching TRBD1 (6 bases). Germline V gives CDR1 MNHNY, CDR2 SVGAGI (reference sequence). The ends were cut back, 7 bases at V and 4 bases at J, with 16 bases in the middle. This CDR3 region has 15 residues. CDR3 sequence reads: CASTKLTGSNEKLFF. As DNA, the CDR3 is TGTGCCAGCACCAAACTAACAGGGAGTAATGAAAAACTGTTTTTT.